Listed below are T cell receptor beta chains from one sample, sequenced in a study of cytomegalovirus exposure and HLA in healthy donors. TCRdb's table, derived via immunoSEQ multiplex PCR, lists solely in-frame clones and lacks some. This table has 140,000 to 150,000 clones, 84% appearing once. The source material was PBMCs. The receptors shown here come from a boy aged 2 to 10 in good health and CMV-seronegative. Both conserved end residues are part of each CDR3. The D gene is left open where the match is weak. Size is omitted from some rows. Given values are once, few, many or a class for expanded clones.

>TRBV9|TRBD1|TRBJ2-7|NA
TGTGCCAGCAGCGTATACGGGACAGACTCAGGGTGGGAGCAGTACTTC
CASSVYGTDSGWEQYF
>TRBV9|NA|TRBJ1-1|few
TGTGCCAGCAGCGCGGACTCGGATAACACTGAAGCTTTCTTT
CASSADSDNTEAFF
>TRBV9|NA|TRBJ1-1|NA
TGTGCCAGCAGCTCCAGGCAGGGAAGGAACACTGAAGCTTTCTTT
CASSSRQGRNTEAFF
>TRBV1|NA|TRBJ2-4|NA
TGCACCAGCAGCCTCCTTGGATGGCGGGGGGCCCGGCCCGAAAACATTCAGTACTTC
CTSSLLGWRGARPENIQYF
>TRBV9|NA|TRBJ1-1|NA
TGTGCCAGCAGCCCCCCTGGAGGGGTAGAACACACTGAAGCTTTCTTT
CASSPPGGVEHTEAFF
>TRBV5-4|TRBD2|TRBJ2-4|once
TGTGCCAGCAGACTAGCGGGGGGAAAAAACATTCAGTACTTC
CASRLAGGKNIQYF
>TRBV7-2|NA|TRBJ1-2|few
TGTGCCAGCAGCCGCGGGGGAGAACCTGGGAATGGCTACACCTTC
CASSRGGEPGNGYTF
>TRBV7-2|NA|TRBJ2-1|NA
TGTGCCAGCAGTTTAACCGGGAGCTCCTACAATGAGCAGTTCTTC
CASSLTGSSYNEQFF
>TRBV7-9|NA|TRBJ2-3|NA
TGTGCCAGCAGCCATCGGGGAACAGGGTTCACAGATACGCAGTATTTT
CASSHRGTGFTDTQYF
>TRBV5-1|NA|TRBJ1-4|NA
TGCGCCAGCAGCTTGATCAGGAGGAGCTTTAATGAAAAACTGTTTTTT
CASSLIRRSFNEKLFF
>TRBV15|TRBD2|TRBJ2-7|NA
TGTGCCACCAGCCCCTATAGCGGGAGACCCGAATACGAGCAGTACTTC
CATSPYSGRPEYEQYF
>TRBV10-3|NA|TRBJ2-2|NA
TGTGCCACAGGGGTCCCGGGGACCGGGGAGCTGTTTTTT
CATGVPGTGELFF
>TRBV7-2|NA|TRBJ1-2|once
TGTGCCAGCAGCTTAGAAGCCAGGGTCCACTATGGCTACACCTTC
CASSLEARVHYGYTF
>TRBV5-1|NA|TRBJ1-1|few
TGCGCCAGCAGCTTGGGTATGAACACTGAAGCTTTCTTT
CASSLGMNTEAFF
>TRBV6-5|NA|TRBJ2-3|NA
TGTGCCAGCAGTTTGGGACTTCAGAGGAGCACAGATACGCAGTATTTT
CASSLGLQRSTDTQYF
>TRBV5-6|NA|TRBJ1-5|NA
TGTGCCAGCAGCCTTTATAGGGGGTATCAGCCCCAGCATTTT
CASSLYRGYQPQHF
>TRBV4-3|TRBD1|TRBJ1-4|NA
TGCGCCAGCAGCCAGGGGACAGGGCGCGGTGAAAAACTGTTTTTT
CASSQGTGRGEKLFF
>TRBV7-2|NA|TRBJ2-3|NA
TGTGCCAGCAGCTCTGACGGGGCAGATACGCAGTATTTT
CASSSDGADTQYF
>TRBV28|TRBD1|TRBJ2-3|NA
TGTGCCAGCAGGGTCGGGACAGGGCACACAGATACGCAGTATTTT
CASRVGTGHTDTQYF
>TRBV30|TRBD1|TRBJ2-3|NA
TGTGCCTGGGGGACAGGGGTTCAACCAGATACGCAGTATTTT
CAWGTGVQPDTQYF
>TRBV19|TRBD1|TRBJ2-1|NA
TGTGCCAGTAAGGAGACAGGGACCTACAATGAGCAGTTCTTC
CASKETGTYNEQFF
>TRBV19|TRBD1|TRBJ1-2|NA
TGTGCCAGTAGTATAGTCCGCCCTCACAACCGGGACAGAGGCGTAAACTATGGCTACACCTTC
CASSIVRPHNRDRGVNYGYTF
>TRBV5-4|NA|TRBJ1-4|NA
TGTGCCAGCAGCTTAATTCCAGGCGAAAAACTGTTTTTT
CASSLIPGEKLFF
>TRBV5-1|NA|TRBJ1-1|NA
TGCGCCAGTCAGGGGTTGAACACTGAAGCTTTCTTT
CASQGLNTEAFF
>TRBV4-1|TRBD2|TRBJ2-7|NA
TGCGCCAGCAGCCAACCCTTTCTAGCGGGCTACGAGCAGTACTTC
CASSQPFLAGYEQYF
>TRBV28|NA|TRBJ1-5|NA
TGTGCCAGCAGTCCGGACAAGAGCAATCAGCCCCAGCATTTT
CASSPDKSNQPQHF
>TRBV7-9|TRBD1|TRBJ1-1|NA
TGTGCCAGCAGCCCATCGACAGGGGTGAACACTGAAGCTTTCTTT
CASSPSTGVNTEAFF
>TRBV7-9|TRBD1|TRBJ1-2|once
TGTGCCAGCAGCACGGGACAGGGTGGAGGGGGCTACACCTTC
CASSTGQGGGGYTF
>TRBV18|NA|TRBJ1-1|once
TGTGCCAGCTCACCACCGCCACACATGAACACTGAAGCTTTCTTT
CASSPPPHMNTEAFF
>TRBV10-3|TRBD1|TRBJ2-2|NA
TGTGCCATCTCGCCGGGACAGGGGAACGGGGAGCTGTTTTTT
CAISPGQGNGELFF
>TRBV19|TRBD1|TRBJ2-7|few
TGTGCCAGTAGTAAAGGACAGGTTTCCTACGAGCAGTACTTC
CASSKGQVSYEQYF
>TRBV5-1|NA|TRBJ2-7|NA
TGCGCCAGCAGCTTACCAACACCCGGGACCTACGAGCAGTACTTC
CASSLPTPGTYEQYF
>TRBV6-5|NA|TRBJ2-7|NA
TGTGCCAGCAGCCAGGGGCTCTACGAGCAGTACTTC
CASSQGLYEQYF
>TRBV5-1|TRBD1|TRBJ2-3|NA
TGCGCCAGCACACAGGGGGAGCTATTATCAGATACGCAGTATTTT
CASTQGELLSDTQYF
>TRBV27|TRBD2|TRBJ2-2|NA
TGTGCCAGCAGTCCTTTAAGGACTAGTTTTGCCGGGGAGCTGTTTTTT
CASSPLRTSFAGELFF
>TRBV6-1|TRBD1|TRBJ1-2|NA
TGTGCCAGCAGTGTGGAGGGGGCGACTGGCTACACCTTC
CASSVEGATGYTF
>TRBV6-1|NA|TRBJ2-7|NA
TGTGCCAGCAGTGCCAAACAGGGAGTTGGGTCCTACGAGCAGTACTTC
CASSAKQGVGSYEQYF
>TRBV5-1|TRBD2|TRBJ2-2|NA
TGCGCCAGCAGCTTGGGGAGCGGGAGCCTTAACACCGGGGAGCTGTTTTTT
CASSLGSGSLNTGELFF
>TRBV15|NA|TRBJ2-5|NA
TGTGCCACCAGCACAGGGACAAGGAAGTACTTC
CATSTGTRKYF
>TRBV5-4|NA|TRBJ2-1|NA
TGTGCCAGCAGCGAAATCGGGAGATCCTACAATGAGCAGTTCTTC
CASSEIGRSYNEQFF
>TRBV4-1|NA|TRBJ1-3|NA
TGCGCCAGCAGCCAACACGGACAGTCGGCAGACACCATATATTTT
CASSQHGQSADTIYF
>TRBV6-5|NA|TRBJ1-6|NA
TGTGCCAGCAGTTCTACGGGAGTCCCCCTCCACTTT
CASSSTGVPLHF
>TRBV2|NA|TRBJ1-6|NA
TGTGCCAGTTCACAGGAGGGAGATTCACCCCTCCACTTT
CASSQEGDSPLHF
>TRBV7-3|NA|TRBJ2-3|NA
TGTGCCAGCAGCCCCAGGGTGCTAGCGTCCACAGATACGCAGTATTTT
CASSPRVLASTDTQYF
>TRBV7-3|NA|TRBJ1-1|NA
TGTGCCAGCAGCTTAGGGGGACTCAACACGGGCACTGAAGCTTTCTTT
CASSLGGLNTGTEAFF
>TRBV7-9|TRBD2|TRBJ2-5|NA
TGTGCCAGCAGCTTATCGGGGGGGCAACAAGAGACCCAGTACTTC
CASSLSGGQQETQYF
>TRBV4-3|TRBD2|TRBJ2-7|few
TGCGCCAGCAGCCAAGATCCAGGTAGCGGGAGCGTGGGAAACGAGCAGTACTTC
CASSQDPGSGSVGNEQYF
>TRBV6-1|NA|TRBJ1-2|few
TGTGCCAGCAGTGAAGCGCCGTTCACAGCTTCTAACTATGGCTACACCTTC
CASSEAPFTASNYGYTF
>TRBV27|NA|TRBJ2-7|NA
TGTGCCAGCAGTTTTAGGCTGGTGGGGGGAATGAAGTACGAGCAGTACTTC
CASSFRLVGGMKYEQYF
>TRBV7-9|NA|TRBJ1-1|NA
TGTGCCAGCCATCCATATCTCCTCAGCGGCACTGAAGCTTTCTTT
CASHPYLLSGTEAFF
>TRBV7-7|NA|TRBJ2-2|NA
TGTGCCAGCAGCTTGTCCTTCCAGAACGGGGAGCTGTTTTTT
CASSLSFQNGELFF
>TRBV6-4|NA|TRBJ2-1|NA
TGTGCCACCTCGATAGACAAGTTTGGGGCCGGGTACCCCAACAATGAGCAGTTCTTC
CATSIDKFGAGYPNNEQFF
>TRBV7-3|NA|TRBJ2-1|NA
TGTGCCAGCAGCTTGAAGAGGAATGAGCAGTTCTTC
CASSLKRNEQFF
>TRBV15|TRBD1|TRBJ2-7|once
TGTGCCACCAGCAGGCAGACAGGGGTGGACGAGCAGTACTTC
CATSRQTGVDEQYF
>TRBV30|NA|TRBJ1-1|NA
TGTGCCTCACAGGGACCGAACACTGAAGCTTTCTTT
CASQGPNTEAFF
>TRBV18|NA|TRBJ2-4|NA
TGTGCCAGCTCACCGTATTACTCTTTAGCCAAAAACATTCAGTACTTC
CASSPYYSLAKNIQYF